This TCR beta chain is drawn from a study of T cell clonality in common variable immunodeficiency. This CDR3 spans 15 amino acids. Germline V gene lookup returns CDR1 SGHTS and CDR2 YDEGEE. The ends lost 4 bases at V and 1 base at J; junction bases unmatched: 3. The repertoire was sequenced with immunoSEQ multiplex PCR; TCRdb's copy has only in-frame clones and lacks some. Recorded here are some 38,000 clones, none singletons. This clone was detected many times. Its cognate antigen is unknown. The read ends 3 residues before the CDR3 terminus; that terminus is restored from the germline J gene. General study findings and limits: Authors noted CVID clonality's cause needs subpopulation repertoire sequencing. Fewer TCRbeta clones were shared among CVID subjects than controls. Common variable immunodeficiency TCR beta sequences reportedly had fewer deletions and N-nucleotide insertions.

This clonotype originated in a person aged 18 to 69 in good health. Sequenced input: peripheral blood mononuclear cells. V and J are TRBV5-8 and TRBJ2-3, with 10 bases fitting TRBD2. CDR3 DNA (partial): TGTGCCAGCAGCCAAACTAGCGGGGGCACAGATACG. Amino acids: CASSQTSGGTDT. The whole CDR3 protein is CASSQTSGGTDTQYF.